The 18 T cell receptor beta chains presented below share a single source sample, sequenced in a study of regulatory T cells in long-lasting Graves disease (dated by TCRdb to the early 2020s). The time point label, as the study defines it: persistent/refractory GD, antithyroid drugs over 5 years with positive TRAb. For both TCR sequencing and RNA sequencing, RNA was extracted from PBMCs using TRIzol. The method behind the library was multiplex PCR. This sample was sequenced with an Illumina HiSeq 4000. TCR beta libraries were built with iRepertoire HTBI primers and Arm-PCR amplification of CDR3 regions. The raw public reads went through TCRdb reprocessing: fastp at Q25, MiXCR clone calling, in-frame beta chains kept. Each entry merges the rows of one CDR3 protein and shows their most common DNA and genes. Within this sample are roughly 450,000 distinct CDR3 sequences, with 20% to 25% of them counted one time only. The biggest ten clones account for 10% to 15% of the sample.

The sample was peripheral blood mononuclear cells (PBMCs), taken when the disease was refractory, from a patient treated with antithyroid drugs. All receptors derive from a female donor with Graves disease.

This clonotype was found a few times. V gene TRBV2 combines with J gene TRBJ1-1; D remains unclear. Trimming left V 6 bases short and J 0 bases short, with 14 bases between. The CDR3 consists of 15 residues. Germline V gives CDR1 SNHLY, CDR2 FYNNEI. CDR3 in amino acids: CASSRSAGLNTEAFF. Here the CDR3 DNA reads TGTGCCAGCAGCCGGAGTGCAGGACTGAACACTGAAGCTTTCTTT.

This rearrangement joins TRBV28 to TRBJ2-5; possibly TRBD1 for D (6 bases). Germline values: CDR1 MDHEN, CDR2 SYDVKM. Trimming pared 2 bases from V and 5 bases from J, leaving 18 bases between. The CDR3 is made up of 16 amino acids. CDR3 coding DNA: TGTGCCAGCAGTTTAGGTCAGATGGGGGCAGGGGAGACCCAGTACTTC. Translation gives CASSLGQMGAGETQYF.

A remark on this clonotype: A much larger clonotype is one base distant, so this may be a read error. This chain's CDR3 is CASSDSTGARNYGYTF. The CDR3 DNA follows: TGTGCCAGCAGTGATTCAACAGGGGCTCGGAACTATGGCTACACCTTC. The V and J genes are TRBV6-1 and TRBJ1-2, with 7 bases identical to TRBD1. The germline V gene has CDR1 MNHNS and CDR2 SASEGT. Germline trimming cut 3 bases from V and 2 bases from J; bases unmatched to any gene: 9. The CDR3 is 16 residues long.

This clonotype was counted ten times or more. The chain joins TRBV28 to TRBJ2-2; 8 nucleotides agree with TRBD2. The germline CDR1 and CDR2 sequences are MDHEN and SYDVKM. CDR3 length equals 15 residues. Losses at the gene ends were 2 bases for V and 6 bases for J; bases not matched to a gene: 5. The CDR3 DNA reads TGTGCCAGCAGTTTAAGCGGGGGTAGCTCCGGGGAGCTGTTTTTT. Its protein product is CASSLSGGSSGELFF.

The rearrangement uses TRBV15 and TRBJ1-1; TRBD1 matches at 7 bases. CDR3 length: 13 amino acids. With V trimmed by 0 bases and J by 10 bases, 5 bases remained unmatched. CDR1 is LNHNV, CDR2 YYDKDF, per germline (reference sequence). This chain's CDR3 is CATSRDSYRGAFF. The DNA for the CDR3 is TGTGCCACCAGCAGAGACTCATACAGGGGAGCTTTCTTT.

The chain carries TRBV3-1 and TRBJ2-7; D may be TRBD2 (6 bases). The CDR3 spans 14 residues. The germline CDR1 and CDR2 sequences are LGHDT and YNNKEL (reference sequence). V was clipped by 0 bases and J by 3 bases, with 9 bases between them. The CDR3 region has the DNA TGTGCCAGCAGCCAAGAAGGGACTTTCTACGAGCAGTACTTC. Encoded protein: CASSQEGTFYEQYF.

The gene calls are TRBV7-2 and TRBJ2-2; TRBD2 aligns across 7 bases. Germline V gene data show CDR1 as SGHTA and CDR2 as FQGNSA. With 0 bases clipped from V and 4 bases from J, the junction kept 2 bases outside the gene matches. CDR3 length: 15 amino acids. The CDR3 DNA is TGTGCCAGCAGCTTAGCGTCTAGCGGCACCGGGGAGCTGTTTTTT. Translating gives CASSLASSGTGELFF.

This clonotype has more than one count but fewer than ten. At one end, the junction sequence differs from germline, possibly due to a read error. The rearrangement uses TRBV28 and TRBJ1-4; D call uncertain. The CDR3 has 15 residues. Per the germline V gene, CDR1 is MDHEN and CDR2 is SYDVKM. The CDR3 reads CAGSLLTGTNEKLFF. The CDR3 DNA reads as TGTGCCGGCAGTCTATTGACGGGAACTAATGAAAAACTGTTTTTT.

This clonotype was counted only a few times. The chain links TRBV3-1 to TRBJ2-2; no clear D gene. Germline V gene lookup returns CDR1 LGHDT and CDR2 YNNKEL (reference sequence). Trimming cost V 2 bases and J 4 bases, with 8 bases left between them. The length of the CDR3 is 14 residues. CDR3 residues: CASSQYNPTGELFF. CDR3 bases: TGTGCCAGCAGCCAATATAACCCCACCGGGGAGCTGTTTTTT.

In this sample, this clonotype turned up many times. The rearrangement links TRBV15 to TRBJ1-5; TRBD1 agrees at 10 bases. There are 15 residues in the CDR3. Trimming at V came to 5 bases and at J to 6 bases, leaving 7 bases not matched to a gene. Germline lookup yields CDR1 LNHNV and CDR2 YYDKDF (reference sequence). The DNA for the CDR3 is TGTGCCACCAGCCTATCGGACAGGGGGTCTCAGCCCCAGCATTTT. The encoded protein is CATSLSDRGSQPQHF.

This clonotype turned up a few times. This sequence joins TRBV7-2 and TRBJ2-5, with D maybe TRBD2 (8 bases). Deletions cut 5 bases from V and 5 bases from J, with 21 bases between. CDR1 is SGHTA and CDR2 is FQGNSA in the germline V gene. The CDR3 runs to 16 residues. CDR3: CASSHRGGGGGETQYF. The CDR3 nucleotides read TGTGCCAGCAGCCATCGCGGAGGGGGCGGGGGGGAGACCCAGTACTTC.

This clonotype was seen many times. V and J are TRBV28 and TRBJ2-7, with 8 bases matching TRBD2. Germline CDR1 and CDR2: MDHEN and SYDVKM. V was pared by 2 bases and J by 1 base, with 7 bases of the junction left unmatched. The CDR3 is 16 amino acids. The chain's CDR3 is CASSLVWTSRSYEQYF. Here the CDR3 DNA reads TGTGCCAGCAGTTTAGTCTGGACTAGCAGATCCTACGAGCAGTACTTC.

This clonotype was seen ten or more times. The rearrangement joins TRBV15 to TRBJ1-5, with D tentatively TRBD1 (6 bases). Germline CDR1 is LNHNV and CDR2 is YYDKDF (reference sequence). V lost 3 bases and J 6 bases, leaving 21 bases between the germline ends. The CDR3 is 17 residues long. The CDR3 sequence: CATSSHQGGGRGQPQHF. In DNA form, the CDR3 reads TGTGCCACCAGCAGTCATCAGGGAGGGGGAAGGGGTCAGCCCCAGCATTTT.

With regard to this clonotype: A read error may be the cause here, since a much bigger clone is one base away. The chain carries TRBV28 and TRBJ1-1, with D possibly being TRBD1 (5 bases). The germline CDR1 and CDR2 sequences are MDHEN and SYDVKM. The CDR3 is 13 amino acids. The CDR3, as DNA: TGTGTCAGCACTTGGAGGGGCTCTGATAGAGCTTTCTTT. Protein sequence: CVSTWRGSDRAFF.

The chain joins TRBV6-1 to TRBJ2-7; D is possibly TRBD1 (6 bases). The CDR3 covers 11 residues. Germline-derived CDR1 and CDR2 are MNHNS and SASEGT. Trimming removed 6 bases from V and 8 bases from J, with 11 bases in between. The CDR3 nucleotides are TGTGCCAGCAGGGACAGCGGCAAGCAGTACTTC. This codes for CASRDSGKQYF.

This sequence joins TRBV5-1 and TRBJ2-7, with a weak D call TRBD1 (6 bases). The CDR3 is made up of 13 amino acids. Germline CDR1 reads SGHRS; CDR2 reads YFSETQ. V lost 4 bases and J 6 bases, leaving 14 bases between the germline ends. CDR3 residues: CASSKGQSGEQYF. The DNA of the CDR3 is TGCGCCAGCAGCAAAGGACAGTCCGGCGAGCAGTACTTC.

The genes are TRBV7-2 and TRBJ2-7, with D hard to call. CDR1 and CDR2 from the germline V gene are SGHTA and FQGNSA. The CDR3 runs 16 residues. V was cut by 1 base and J by 0 bases, with 13 bases left in between. The CDR3 sequence is CASSLGWQRSSYEQYF. The CDR3 DNA sequence: TGTGCCAGCAGCTTAGGGTGGCAGCGAAGCTCCTACGAGCAGTACTTC.

A few counts support this clonotype. The chain links TRBV5-1 to TRBJ2-7; D may be TRBD1 (6 bases). V shed 1 base and J shed 5 bases, with 13 bases lying between them. Germline V CDR1 and CDR2: SGHRS, YFSETQ. The CDR3 covers 14 residues. DNA for the CDR3: TGCGCCAGCAGCTTGATACAGGGAAATAACGAGCAGTACTTC. Amino acid sequence: CASSLIQGNNEQYF. The variable domain in full, completed from reference TRBV5-1 and TRBJ2-7, reads KAGVTQTPRYLIKTRGQQVTLSCSPISGHRSVSWYQQTPGQGLQFLFEYFSETQRNKGNFPGRFSGRQFSNSRSEMNVSTLELGDSALYLCASSLIQGNNEQYFGPGTRLTVT.